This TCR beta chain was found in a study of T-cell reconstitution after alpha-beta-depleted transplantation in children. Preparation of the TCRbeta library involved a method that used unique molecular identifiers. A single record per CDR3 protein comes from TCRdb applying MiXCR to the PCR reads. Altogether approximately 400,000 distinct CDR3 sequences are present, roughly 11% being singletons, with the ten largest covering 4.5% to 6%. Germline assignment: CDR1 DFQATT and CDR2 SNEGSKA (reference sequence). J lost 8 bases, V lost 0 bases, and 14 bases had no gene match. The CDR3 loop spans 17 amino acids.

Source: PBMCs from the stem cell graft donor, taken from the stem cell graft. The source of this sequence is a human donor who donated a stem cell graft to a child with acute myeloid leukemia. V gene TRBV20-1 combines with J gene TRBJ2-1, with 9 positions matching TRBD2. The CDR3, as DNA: TGCAGTGCTAGAGATCAGGTAGCGGGAGCCCAACTCCATGAGCAGTTCTTC. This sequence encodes CSARDQVAGAQLHEQFF.